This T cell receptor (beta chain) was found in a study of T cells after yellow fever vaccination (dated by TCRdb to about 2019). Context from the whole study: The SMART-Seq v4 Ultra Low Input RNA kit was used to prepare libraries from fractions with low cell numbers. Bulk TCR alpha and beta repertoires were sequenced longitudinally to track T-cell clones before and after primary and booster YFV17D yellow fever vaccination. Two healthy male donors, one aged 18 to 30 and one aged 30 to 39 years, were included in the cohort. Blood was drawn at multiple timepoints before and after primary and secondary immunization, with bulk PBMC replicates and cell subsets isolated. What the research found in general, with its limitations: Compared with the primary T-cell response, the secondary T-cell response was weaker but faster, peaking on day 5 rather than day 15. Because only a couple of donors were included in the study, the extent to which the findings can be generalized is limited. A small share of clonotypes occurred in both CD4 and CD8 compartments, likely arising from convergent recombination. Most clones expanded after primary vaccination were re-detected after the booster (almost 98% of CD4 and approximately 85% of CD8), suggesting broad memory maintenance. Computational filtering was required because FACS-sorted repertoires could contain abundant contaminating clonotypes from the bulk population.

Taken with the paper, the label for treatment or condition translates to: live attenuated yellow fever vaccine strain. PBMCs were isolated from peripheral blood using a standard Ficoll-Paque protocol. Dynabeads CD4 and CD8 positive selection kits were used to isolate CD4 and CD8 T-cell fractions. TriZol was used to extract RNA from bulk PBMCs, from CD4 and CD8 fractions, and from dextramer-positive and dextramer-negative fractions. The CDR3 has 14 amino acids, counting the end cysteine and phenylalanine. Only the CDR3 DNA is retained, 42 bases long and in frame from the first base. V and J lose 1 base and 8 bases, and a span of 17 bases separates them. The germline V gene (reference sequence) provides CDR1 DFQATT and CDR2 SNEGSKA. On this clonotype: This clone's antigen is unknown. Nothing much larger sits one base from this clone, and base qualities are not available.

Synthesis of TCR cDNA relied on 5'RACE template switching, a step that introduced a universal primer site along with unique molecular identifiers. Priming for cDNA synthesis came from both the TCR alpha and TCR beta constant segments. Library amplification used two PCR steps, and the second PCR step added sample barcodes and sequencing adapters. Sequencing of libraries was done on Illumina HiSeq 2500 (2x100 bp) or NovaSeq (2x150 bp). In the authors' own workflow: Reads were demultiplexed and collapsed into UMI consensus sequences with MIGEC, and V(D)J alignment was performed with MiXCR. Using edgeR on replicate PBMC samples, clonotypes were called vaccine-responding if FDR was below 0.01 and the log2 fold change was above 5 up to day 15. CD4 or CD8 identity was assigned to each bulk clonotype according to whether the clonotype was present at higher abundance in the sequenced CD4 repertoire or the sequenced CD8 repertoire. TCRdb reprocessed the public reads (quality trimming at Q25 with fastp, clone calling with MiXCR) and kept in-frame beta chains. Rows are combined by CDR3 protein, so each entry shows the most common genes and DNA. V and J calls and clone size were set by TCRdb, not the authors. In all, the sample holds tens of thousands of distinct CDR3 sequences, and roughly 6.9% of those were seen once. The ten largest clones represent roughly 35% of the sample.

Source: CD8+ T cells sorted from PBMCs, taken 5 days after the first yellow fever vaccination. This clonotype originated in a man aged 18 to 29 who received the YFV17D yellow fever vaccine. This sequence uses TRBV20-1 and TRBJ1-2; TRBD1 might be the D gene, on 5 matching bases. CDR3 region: CSARVLGGVRGYTF. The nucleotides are TGCAGTGCTAGAGTCCTGGGGGGGGTACGAGGCTACACCTTC.